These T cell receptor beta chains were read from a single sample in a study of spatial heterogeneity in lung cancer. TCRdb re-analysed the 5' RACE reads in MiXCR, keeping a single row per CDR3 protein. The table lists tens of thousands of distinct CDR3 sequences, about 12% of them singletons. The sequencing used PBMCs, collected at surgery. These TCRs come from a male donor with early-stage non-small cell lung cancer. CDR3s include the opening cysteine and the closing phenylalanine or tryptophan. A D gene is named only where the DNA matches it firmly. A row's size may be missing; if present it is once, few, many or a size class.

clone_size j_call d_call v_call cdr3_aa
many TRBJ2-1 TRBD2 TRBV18 CASSPLAGGTYNEQFF
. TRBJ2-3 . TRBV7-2 CASSLVVIDTQYF
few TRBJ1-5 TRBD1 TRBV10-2 CASSGFGGQGAQRWNQPQHF
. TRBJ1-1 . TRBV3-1 CASSQEVPNTEAFF
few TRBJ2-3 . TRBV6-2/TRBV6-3 CASSYSWQTRTDTQYF
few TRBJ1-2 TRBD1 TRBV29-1 CSVERDRGYGYTF
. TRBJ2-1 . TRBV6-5 CASGLPYNEQFF
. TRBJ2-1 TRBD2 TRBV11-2 CASSLRGDAYNEQFF
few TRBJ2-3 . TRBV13 CASSETSLGTDTQYF
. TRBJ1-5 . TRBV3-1 CASSQGGNQPQHF
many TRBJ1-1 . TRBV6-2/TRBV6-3 CASSYPNPPGIGTEAFF
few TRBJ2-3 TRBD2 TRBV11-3 CASSFSGTTSDTQYF
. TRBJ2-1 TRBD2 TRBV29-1 CSVREDNEQFF
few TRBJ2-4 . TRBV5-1 CASSSGPEVGNIQYF
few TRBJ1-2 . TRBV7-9 CASSRDSPKANYGYTF
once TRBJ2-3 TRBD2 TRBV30 CAWSPIAGVTDTQYF
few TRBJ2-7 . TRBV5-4 CASSNQGEQYF
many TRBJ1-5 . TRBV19 CASSDRIIKPQHF